The sequence of this T cell receptor beta chain was determined in a study of T cell changes during pregnancy in multiple sclerosis (dated by TCRdb to the late 2010s). For the study in its entirety: The study examined how the T cell repertoire changed over the course of pregnancy in women with multiple sclerosis.

With respect to this clone: Which antigen it targets is not known. Per-base quality was not reported, and no clone a single base away is much larger than it.

Library preparation used the immunoSEQ multiplex PCR assay. The clones in this table, taken by TCRdb from immuneACCESS, are in-frame only. Not every clone is retained; where verified, under half of the shortfall comes from an unresolved V gene, and the cause of the rest is unknown. The sample yields 95,000 to 100,000 clones; under 95% were counted once. Roughly 2% of the sample belongs to the ten largest clones. CDR1 is given as SNHLY and CDR2 as FYNNEI, both from the germline V gene. The cysteine opens and the phenylalanine closes a CDR3 of 15 amino acids. This entry keeps only the CDR3 DNA: 45 bases, framed from base 1. After removal of 2 bases from V and 4 bases from J, the junction retains 5 bases not matched to a gene.

The chain was built from TRBV2 and TRBJ1-2, with TRBD1 identical over 9 junction bases. The receptor was isolated from a female donor in good health, enrolled as a control in a pregnancy study. Specimen: peripheral blood, collected after pregnancy. This receptor carries the CDR3 CASSESDRGAYGYTF. The DNA is as follows: TGTGCCAGCAGTGAATCAGACAGGGGGGCCTATGGCTACACCTTC. With all but the CDR3 taken from the reference TRBV2 and TRBJ1-2 genes, the full variable domain is: EPEVTQTPSHQVTQMGQEVILRCVPISNHLYFYWYRQILGQKVEFLVSFYNNEISEKSEIFDDQFSVERPDGSNFTLKIRSTKLEDSAMYFCASSESDRGAYGYTFGSGTRLTVV.